This T cell receptor beta chain was observed in a study of blood T cell dynamics during melanoma immunotherapy. General study points: At W3, later disease-control patients showed bifurcated PBMC repertoire changes, unlike progressors.

Concerning this clone itself: Its antigen remains unknown.

Germline CDR1 is GTSNPN and CDR2 is SVGIG (reference sequence). J lost 5 bases, V lost 6 bases, and 21 bases had no gene match. The CDR3 sequence is 19 residues long. Profiled with immunoSEQ multiplex PCR; TCRdb holds only in-frame clones, not every one. Of approximately 15,000 clones listed, more than 70% were seen once; the top ten hold around 4.4%. Time point of the sample: pre-treatment baseline. The specimen comprised blood, sampled from a patient treated with checkpoint blockade. V is TRBV30 and J is TRBJ2-7; TRBD2 matches at 14 bases. This receptor was identified in a human donor with melanoma. The CDR3 loop reads CACSFGRDRRLAGGNEQYF. CDR3 in DNA: TGTGCCTGCTCCTTCGGGCGGGACAGGCGACTAGCGGGAGGGAACGAGCAGTACTTC.